This TCR beta chain emerged from a study of CD8 T cells in Susac syndrome. An input of about 0.5 to 1 ug of RNA was subjected to reverse transcription using random hexamers. TCRdb passed the immunoSEQ multiplex PCR reads through MiXCR, listing each CDR3 protein once. The repertoire holds some 300,000 distinct CDR3 sequences, with approximately 81% as singletons. CDR3 length: 15 residues. Trimming removed 2 bases from V and 9 bases from J, with 16 bases in between. The origin of this receptor is a human donor with multiple sclerosis. Material for sequencing was CD8+ T cells from PBMCs. This rearrangement joins TRBV12-3 or TRBV12-4 to TRBJ2-2; D gene unclear. For the CDR3, the DNA is TGTGCCAGCAGTTTAAGGCCCGGGCATTCCAGGGAGCTGTTTTTT. Protein product: CASSLRPGHSRELFF.